The clone carrying this T cell receptor (beta chain) was recorded at least ten times. Its antigen is not known. Just one base apart from a much larger clone, this may be a read error. These data belong to a study of breast tumors, draining lymph nodes, adjacent tissues. Study outcomes and limitations: Data only fit, rather than demonstrated, lymph node origin of most tumor T cells.

One entry per CDR3 protein, called by TCRdb with MiXCR from the multiplex PCR reads. The sample has roughly 49,000 distinct CDR3 sequences, under 50% seen once. Germline lookup yields CDR1 DFQATT and CDR2 SNEGSKA (reference sequence). The CDR3 sequence is 13 residues long. The source of this sequence is a female donor with breast cancer. Some clones in this sample may be carry-over from other donors' samples. What was sequenced was breast tumor tissue. The chain is built from TRBV20-1 and TRBJ2-6; maybe TRBD1 (5 bases). The CDR3 DNA is TGCAGTGCTAGCTCCTCTGGGGCCAACGCCCTGACTTTC. This codes for CSASSSGANALTF.